These 7 T cell receptor beta chains came from one sample sequenced in a study of T cells after yellow fever vaccination. TCRdb reanalysed the 5' RACE reads using MiXCR and keeps one entry per CDR3 protein. The sample shows just under 600,000 distinct CDR3 sequences, about 13% of them seen only once. The input for sequencing was PBMCs, taken on the day of the yellow fever booster vaccination. These receptors all stem from a man aged 30-40 years who received the YFV17D yellow fever vaccine.

This clonotype was counted a few times. The chain links TRBV11-2 to TRBJ2-7; D perhaps matches TRBD1 (6 bases). Trimming removed 0 bases at V and 7 bases at J, with 13 bases between. Germline CDR1 SGHAT, CDR2 FQNNGV. The CDR3 has 14 amino acids. For the CDR3, the DNA is TGTGCCAGCAGCTTAGAACCTTCAGGGGTAGAGCAGTACTTC. It is translated as CASSLEPSGVEQYF.

There are a few counts of this clonotype. J is TRBJ2-7 and V is TRBV4-3; 13 nucleotides align to TRBD2. The CDR3 has 17 amino acids. With 1 base clipped from V and 4 bases from J, the junction kept 7 bases outside the gene matches. The V gene's germline CDR1 is LGHNA and CDR2 YSLEER. CDR3 loop: CASSQVYLTSGRYEQYF. Written as DNA, the CDR3 is TGCGCCAGCAGCCAAGTATACCTGACTAGCGGGAGGTACGAGCAGTACTTC.

The chain combines TRBV5-1 with TRBJ2-4, with no clear D. The CDR3 totals 12 residues. Germline lookup yields CDR1 SGHRS and CDR2 YFSETQ. V was trimmed by 5 bases and J by 8 bases, leaving 11 bases between them. CDR3 coding DNA: TGCGCCAGCAGTTCCGCCAACGACATTCAGTACTTC. Protein product: CASSSANDIQYF.

The table lists this clonotype with a count of one. CDR3 sequence reads: CASSKTPGLQGNTIYF. CDR3 DNA: TGTGCCAGCAGCAAAACCCCAGGGCTGCAAGGAAACACCATATATTTT. The chain carries TRBV21-1 and TRBJ1-3; the table calls TRBD1, which could not be checked here. TRBV21-1 corresponds to a pseudogene. The CDR3 is made up of 16 amino acids.

In its sample, this clonotype was seen many times. The chain combines TRBV6-1 with TRBJ2-5; 11 bases match TRBD2. With V trimmed by 6 bases and J by 1 base, 4 bases remained unmatched. Germline values: CDR1 MNHNS, CDR2 SASEGT. The CDR3 is 15 residues long. As DNA, the CDR3 is TGTGCCAGCAGACAACTAGCGGGGGCCCAAGAGACCCAGTACTTC. The encoded protein is CASRQLAGAQETQYF.

This clonotype was seen many times. This chain uses TRBV4-3 with TRBJ2-5, with 7 bases lining up with TRBD1. Trimming at V came to 0 bases and at J to 3 bases, leaving 4 bases not matched to a gene. Germline V CDR1 and CDR2: LGHNA, YSLEER. The CDR3 runs to 15 residues. Here the CDR3 DNA reads TGCGCCAGCAGCCAAGAGGGGACAGCCAAAGAGACCCAGTACTTC. This codes for CASSQEGTAKETQYF.

The rearrangement links TRBV28 to TRBJ2-3; no definite D call. Germline CDR1 is MDHEN and CDR2 is SYDVKM. V was clipped by 7 bases and J by 1 base, with 9 bases between them. This CDR3 contains 13 residues. The CDR3 region is CASIWSGTDTQYF. The CDR3 DNA is TGTGCCAGCATCTGGAGTGGCACAGATACGCAGTATTTT.